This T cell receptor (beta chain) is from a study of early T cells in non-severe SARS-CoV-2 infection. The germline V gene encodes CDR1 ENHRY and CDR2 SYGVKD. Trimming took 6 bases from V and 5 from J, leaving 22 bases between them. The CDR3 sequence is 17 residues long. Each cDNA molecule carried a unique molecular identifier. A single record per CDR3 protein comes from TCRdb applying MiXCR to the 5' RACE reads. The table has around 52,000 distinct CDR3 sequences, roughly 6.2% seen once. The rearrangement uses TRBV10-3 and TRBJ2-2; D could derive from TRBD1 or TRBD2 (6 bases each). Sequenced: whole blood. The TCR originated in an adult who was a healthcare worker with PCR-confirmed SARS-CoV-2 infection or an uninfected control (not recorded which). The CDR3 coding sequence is TGTGCCATCAGCCCCCATATAGGGGGGAGTACTACCGGGGAGCTGTTTTTT. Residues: CAISPHIGGSTTGELFF.